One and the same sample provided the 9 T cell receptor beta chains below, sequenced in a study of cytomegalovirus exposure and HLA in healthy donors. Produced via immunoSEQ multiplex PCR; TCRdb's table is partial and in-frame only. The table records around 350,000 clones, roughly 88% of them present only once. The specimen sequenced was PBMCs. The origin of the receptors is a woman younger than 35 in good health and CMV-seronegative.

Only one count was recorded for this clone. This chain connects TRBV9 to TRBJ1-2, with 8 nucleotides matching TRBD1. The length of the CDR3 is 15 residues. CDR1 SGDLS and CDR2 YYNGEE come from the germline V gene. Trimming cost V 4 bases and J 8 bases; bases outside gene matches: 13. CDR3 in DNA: TGTGCCAGCAGCTTCGGACAGGGTCTTATTCAGGGCTACACCTTC. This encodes CASSFGQGLIQGYTF.

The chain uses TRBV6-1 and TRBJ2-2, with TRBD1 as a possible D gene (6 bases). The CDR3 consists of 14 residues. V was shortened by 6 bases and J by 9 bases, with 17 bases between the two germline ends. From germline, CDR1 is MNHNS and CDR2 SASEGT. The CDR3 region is CASSHRDLIRELFF. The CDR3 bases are TGTGCCAGCAGCCACAGGGACCTAATCCGGGAGCTGTTTTTT.

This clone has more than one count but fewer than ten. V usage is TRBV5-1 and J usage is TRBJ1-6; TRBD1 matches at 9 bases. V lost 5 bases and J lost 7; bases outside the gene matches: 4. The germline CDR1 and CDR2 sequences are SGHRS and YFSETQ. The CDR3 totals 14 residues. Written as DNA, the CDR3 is TGCGCCAGCAGAACCGGGACAGGGAATTCACCCCTCCACTTT. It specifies CASRTGTGNSPLHF.

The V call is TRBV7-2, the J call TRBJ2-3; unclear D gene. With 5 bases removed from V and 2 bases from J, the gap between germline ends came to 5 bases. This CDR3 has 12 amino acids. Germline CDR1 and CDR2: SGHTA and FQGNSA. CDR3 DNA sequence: TGTGCCAGCAGCGTCTACACAGATACGCAGTATTTT. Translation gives CASSVYTDTQYF. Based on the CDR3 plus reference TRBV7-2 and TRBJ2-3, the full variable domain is GAGVSQSPSNKVTEKGKDVELRCDPISGHTALYWYRQSLGQGLEFLIYFQGNSAPDKSGLPSDRFSAERTGGSVSTLTIQRTQQEDSAVYLCASSVYTDTQYFGPGTRLTVL.

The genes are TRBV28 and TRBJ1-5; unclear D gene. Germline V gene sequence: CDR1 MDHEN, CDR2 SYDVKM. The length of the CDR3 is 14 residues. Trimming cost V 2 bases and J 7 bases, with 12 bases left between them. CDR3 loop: CASSLVGVAQPQHF. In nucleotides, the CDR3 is TGTGCCAGCAGTTTAGTCGGGGTCGCCCAGCCCCAGCATTTT.

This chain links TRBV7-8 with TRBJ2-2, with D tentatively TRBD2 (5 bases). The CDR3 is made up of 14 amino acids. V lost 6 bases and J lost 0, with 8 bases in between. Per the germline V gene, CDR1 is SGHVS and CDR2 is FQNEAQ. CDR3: CASRQDSNTGELFF. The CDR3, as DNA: TGTGCCAGCAGGCAGGACTCGAACACCGGGGAGCTGTTTTTT.

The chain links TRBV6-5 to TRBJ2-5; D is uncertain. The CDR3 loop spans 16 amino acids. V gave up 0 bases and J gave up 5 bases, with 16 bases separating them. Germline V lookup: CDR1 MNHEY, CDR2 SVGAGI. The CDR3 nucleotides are TGTGCCAGCAGTTACTCGGTGGGCTTAGAAGTGGAGACCCAGTACTTC. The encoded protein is CASSYSVGLEVETQYF.

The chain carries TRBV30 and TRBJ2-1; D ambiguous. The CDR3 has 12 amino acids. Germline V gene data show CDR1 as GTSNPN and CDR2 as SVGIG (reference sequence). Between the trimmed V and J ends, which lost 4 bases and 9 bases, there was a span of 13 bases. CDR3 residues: CAWKGPRGEQFF. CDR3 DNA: TGTGCCTGGAAAGGCCCTAGAGGTGAGCAGTTCTTC.

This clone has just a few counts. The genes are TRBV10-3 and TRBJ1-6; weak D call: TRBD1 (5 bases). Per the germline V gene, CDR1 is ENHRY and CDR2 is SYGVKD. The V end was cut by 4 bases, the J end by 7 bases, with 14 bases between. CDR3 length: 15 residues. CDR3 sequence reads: CAISVGQWWNSPLHF. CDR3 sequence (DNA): TGTGCCATCAGTGTGGGGCAATGGTGGAATTCACCCCTCCACTTT.